This entry lists 25 T cell receptor beta chains sequenced from one sample in a study of T cells in Graves' hyperthyroidism and ophthalmopathy. Template material for amplifying TCR beta CDR3 regions consisted of RNA transcripts. With the HTBI primer set, the TCR CDR3 went through a first round of RT-PCR. MiXCR was run by TCRdb on the multiplex PCR reads, yielding one entry per CDR3 protein. The profile shows 550,000 to 700,000 distinct CDR3 sequences, around 42% of them singletons. Sequences were obtained from peripheral blood or thyroid tissue (not recorded which). The receptors were gathered from an adult woman with Graves' disease, either hyperthyroidism or ophthalmopathy (not recorded which).

Of note for this clonotype: At one boundary the junction diverges from the germline segment, which might be a read error. The genes are TRBV2 and TRBJ1-1; D is unresolved. CDR3 size: 12 residues. Germline-derived CDR1 and CDR2 are SNHLY and FYNNEI. The CDR3 nucleotides read TGTGCCAGCATTGAAGCCGGTCCTGAAGCTTTCTTT. Its translation is CASIEAGPEAFF.

The genes are TRBV7-3 and TRBJ2-5, with D tentatively TRBD2 (6 bases). Germline V CDR1 and CDR2: SGHTA, FQGTGA. The CDR3 extends over 15 amino acids. V was pared by 8 bases and J by 2 bases, with 18 bases between. The CDR3 protein is CASSLFGGEQETQYF. CDR3 coding DNA: TGTGCCAGCTCACTTTTCGGGGGAGAACAAGAGACCCAGTACTTC.

The chain uses TRBV7-3 and TRBJ1-1; 9 bases fit TRBD1. Germline V gene data show CDR1 as SGHTA and CDR2 as FQGTGA. The CDR3 covers 14 residues. V shed 3 bases, J shed 7 bases, and the junction held 6 bases outside the gene matches. The CDR3 DNA is TGTGCCAGCAGCTTGGGGGGACAGGGCGATGAAGCTTTCTTT. This codes for CASSLGGQGDEAFF. Together with reference TRBV7-3 and TRBJ1-1, the CDR3 gives the full variable domain: GAGVSQTPSNKVTEKGKYVELRCDPISGHTALYWYRQSLGQGPEFLIYFQGTGAADDSGLPNDRFFAVRPEGSVSTLKIQRTERGDSAVYLCASSLGGQGDEAFFGQGTRLTVV.

V and J are TRBV20-1 and TRBJ1-5; D remains ambiguous. This CDR3 contains 13 residues. Germline assignment: CDR1 DFQATT and CDR2 SNEGSKA (reference sequence). V was cut by 3 bases and J by 4 bases, with 10 bases left in between. Written as DNA, the CDR3 is TGCAGTGCTAGTTTCTTAGCTAATCAGCCCCAGCATTTT. Its protein product is CSASFLANQPQHF.

V gene TRBV15 combines with J gene TRBJ1-3, with D possibly matching TRBD1 (5 bases). Trimming stripped 6 bases from V and 4 bases from J, with 16 bases between. CDR1 is LNHNV, CDR2 YYDKDF, per germline (reference sequence). This CDR3 comprises 15 residues. CDR3 nucleotide sequence: TGTGCCACCAGTCCCCCGGGGCGGTCCGGAAACACCATATATTTT. Amino acids: CATSPPGRSGNTIYF. The complete variable domain, with remaining parts taken from reference TRBV15 and TRBJ1-3, reads DAMVIQNPRYQVTQFGKPVTLSCSQTLNHNVMYWYQQKSSQAPKLLFHYYDKDFNNEADTPDNFQSRRPNTSFCFLDIRSPGLGDTAMYLCATSPPGRSGNTIYFGEGSWLTVV.

CDR3 sequence: CASSPTGRGRQPQHF. The DNA of the CDR3 is TGTGCCAGCAGCCCTACAGGGAGGGGGCGGCAGCCCCAGCATTTT. The genes are TRBV7-9 and TRBJ1-5, with 7 bases aligning to TRBD1. There are 15 residues in the CDR3. V gave up 5 bases and J gave up 7 bases; unmatched junction bases: 11. Per germline, CDR1 SEHNR and CDR2 FQNEAQ (reference sequence).

V gene TRBV11-2 combines with J gene TRBJ2-7; 9 bases line up with TRBD1. After removal of 5 bases from V and 2 bases from J, the junction contained 7 bases not matched to a gene. This CDR3 comprises 15 residues. CDR1 and CDR2 (germline): SGHAT, FQNNGV. CDR3 protein: CASSPGTGHTYEQYF. CDR3 nucleotide sequence: TGTGCCAGCAGCCCAGGGACAGGGCATACCTACGAGCAGTACTTC.

V usage is TRBV19 and J usage is TRBJ1-1; 10 bases agree with TRBD1. CDR1 LNHDA and CDR2 SQIVND come from the germline V gene (reference sequence). The length of the CDR3 is 16 residues. The trim removed 6 bases at V and 5 bases at J, leaving 12 bases unmatched. The CDR3 bases are TGTGCCAGTAGACAACGACAGGGGGCGCGAAGGACTGAAGCTTTCTTT. Its translation is CASRQRQGARRTEAFF.

This clonotype was picked up one time. The J gene is TRBJ1-5, the V gene TRBV19, with D possibly matching TRBD1 (5 bases). Germline CDR1 and CDR2: LNHDA and SQIVND (reference sequence). This CDR3 has 12 amino acids. The ends were cut back, 11 bases at V and 5 bases at J, with 13 bases in the middle. The CDR3 DNA sequence: TGTGCCTCGGGGACGCGCGATCAGCCCCAGCATTTT. It yields the protein CASGTRDQPQHF.

In this sample, this clonotype turned up many times. V is TRBV5-1 and J is TRBJ2-7; D gene unclear. Germline V gives CDR1 SGHRS, CDR2 YFSETQ. The length of the CDR3 is 14 residues. The V end was cut by 4 bases, the J end by 7 bases, with 18 bases between. The CDR3 region is CASSPLSPSGEQYF. CDR3 nucleotide sequence: TGCGCCAGCAGCCCCCTCTCGCCCTCCGGTGAGCAGTACTTC.

The J gene is TRBJ1-2, the V gene TRBV28, with D perhaps matching TRBD1 (5 bases). Germline-derived CDR1 and CDR2 are MDHEN and SYDVKM. V was trimmed by 4 bases and J by 11 bases, leaving 14 bases between them. The CDR3 runs to 12 residues. The CDR3 region has the DNA TGTGCCAGCAGTTCGGGGGACCCCCTGTACACCTTC. The encoded protein is CASSSGDPLYTF.

This clonotype was found once. An end of the junction differs from the germline gene, which may be a read error. The chain joins TRBV7-9 to TRBJ1-1; D gene uncertain. Germline CDR1 and CDR2: SEHNR and FQNEAQ (reference sequence). The CDR3 totals 15 residues. CDR3 residues: CASSQDIGWDTEAFF. The DNA for the CDR3 is TGCGCCAGCAGCCAAGATATAGGGTGGGACACTGAAGCTTTCTTT.

The V gene is TRBV9, the J gene TRBJ1-1; no firm D call. Trimming took 3 bases from V and 4 from J, leaving 10 bases between them. The germline V gene encodes CDR1 SGDLS and CDR2 YYNGEE. The CDR3 is 13 residues long. CDR3 in DNA: TGTGCCAGCAGCGCCAAGACATCCACTGAAGCTTTCTTT. This translates into CASSAKTSTEAFF.

The V gene is TRBV29-1, the J gene TRBJ2-7; 9 bases are shared with TRBD1. The CDR3 is 13 residues long. Germline loops: CDR1 SQVTM, CDR2 ANQGSEA. V was pared by 7 bases and J by 7 bases, with 11 bases of the junction left unmatched. This chain's CDR3 is CSATGQGTQEQYF. The CDR3, as DNA: TGCAGCGCCACCGGACAGGGGACACAAGAGCAGTACTTC.

This clonotype was seen many times. V is TRBV29-1 and J is TRBJ1-1; possible D gene TRBD1, 5 bases. Germline CDR1 reads SQVTM; CDR2 reads ANQGSEA. The CDR3 is made up of 14 amino acids. V was clipped by 5 bases and J by 1 base, with 14 bases between them. The CDR3 reads CSVPAERGNTEAFF. CDR3 DNA: TGCAGCGTTCCCGCGGAAAGGGGGAACACTGAAGCTTTCTTT.

There are many counts of this clonotype. This chain connects TRBV20-1 to TRBJ2-2; D might be TRBD2 (6 bases). CDR1 and CDR2 (germline): DFQATT, SNEGSKA (reference sequence). The CDR3 contains 14 residues. The V gene lost 4 bases and the J gene lost 4 bases, with 13 bases spanning the gap. The CDR3 coding sequence is TGCAGTGCTACCAGGGACTTGGGCACCGGGGAGCTGTTTTTT. It specifies CSATRDLGTGELFF.

There are many counts of this clonotype. The rearrangement joins TRBV7-3 to TRBJ1-5; D perhaps matches TRBD1 (5 bases). Germline-derived CDR1 and CDR2 are SGHTA and FQGTGA. Trimming removed 7 bases at V and 3 bases at J, with 10 bases between. This CDR3 has 13 residues. This chain's CDR3 is CASNPGHNQPQHF. The CDR3 DNA reads as TGTGCCAGCAACCCTGGACACAATCAGCCCCAGCATTTT.

The chain combines TRBV6-4 with TRBJ2-3; 7 bases line up with TRBD2. Germline CDR1 is MRHNA and CDR2 is SNTAGT. This CDR3 is 14 amino acids long. With V trimmed by 1 base and J by 4 bases, 2 bases remained unmatched. The DNA of the CDR3 is TGTGCCAGCAGTGACTTGGGGGGGGCAGATACGCAGTATTTT. Translated, it gives CASSDLGGADTQYF.

V is TRBV29-1 and J is TRBJ1-5, with D perhaps matching TRBD1 (5 bases). Germline loops: CDR1 SQVTM, CDR2 ANQGSEA. V was trimmed by 4 bases and J by 0 bases, leaving 10 bases between them. This CDR3 has 14 residues. CDR3 sequence reads: CSVAGRDSNQPQHF. The CDR3 coding sequence is TGCAGCGTTGCCGGCAGGGATAGCAATCAGCCCCAGCATTTT.

The chain employs TRBV4-2 and TRBJ2-2, with D perhaps matching TRBD2 (7 bases). Germline CDR1 reads LGHNA; CDR2 reads YNFKEQ. The CDR3 runs 15 residues. Trimming left V 2 bases short and J 7 bases short, with 14 bases between. CDR3 nucleotides: TGTGCCAGCAGCCAATCGGACGGGGGGCGCGGGGAGCTGTTTTTT. This translates into CASSQSDGGRGELFF.

This clonotype was seen at least ten times. J is TRBJ1-5 and V is TRBV28; a weak D match, TRBD1 (6 bases). V lost 7 bases to trimming and J lost 4 bases, with 17 bases between them. Germline values: CDR1 MDHEN, CDR2 SYDVKM. This CDR3 has 15 amino acids. CDR3 in amino acids: CASTPRGAENQPQHF. CDR3 nucleotide sequence: TGTGCCAGCACTCCTCGGGGGGCCGAAAATCAGCCCCAGCATTTT.

Ten or more counts support this clonotype. The chain has TRBV20-1 and TRBJ2-5, with D perhaps matching TRBD1 (7 bases). CDR3 length: 13 amino acids. Germline V gene lookup returns CDR1 DFQATT and CDR2 SNEGSKA (reference sequence). The V end lost 8 bases, the J end lost 5 bases, and 18 bases lay between the germline ends. DNA for the CDR3: TGCAGTCCGCACGGAGGGGGCTGGGAGACCCAGTACTTC. Translating gives CSPHGGGWETQYF.

This clonotype was detected a few times. The V and J genes are TRBV9 and TRBJ2-7, with TRBD2 identical over 10 bases. Germline V gives CDR1 SGDLS, CDR2 YYNGEE. There are 11 residues in the CDR3. The trim removed 9 bases at V and 4 bases at J, leaving 1 base unmatched. CDR3: CATSGSYEQYF. In DNA form, the CDR3 reads TGTGCCACTAGCGGGAGTTACGAGCAGTACTTC.

In its sample, this clonotype was seen many times. V gene TRBV5-6 combines with J gene TRBJ1-1; D remains unclear. Germline-derived CDR1 and CDR2 are SGHDT and YYEEEE. V was cut by 4 bases and J by 5 bases, with 15 bases left in between. The CDR3 extends over 14 amino acids. In DNA form, the CDR3 reads TGTGCCAGCAGCCTCCCCTCCATAGAGACTGAAGCTTTCTTT. This sequence encodes CASSLPSIETEAFF.

The rearrangement joins TRBV7-2 to TRBJ2-7; possible D gene TRBD2, 5 bases. Germline CDR1 reads SGHTA; CDR2 reads FQGNSA. The V end lost 7 bases, the J end lost 8 bases, and 15 bases lay between the germline ends. The CDR3 is 12 amino acids. CDR3 protein: CASTTGAGKQYF. The CDR3 DNA sequence: TGTGCCAGCACTACGGGTGCCGGGAAGCAGTACTTC.